This TCR beta chain was observed in a study of T cell repertoires in cytomegalovirus infection. Study overall: Indications of both CMV infection and matching HLA type were provided by public TCR beta signatures.

Germline CDR1 reads LNHDA; CDR2 reads SQIVND (reference sequence). Trimming took 3 bases from V and 8 from J, leaving 11 bases between them. The CDR3 has 13 amino acids. TCRdb reanalysed the reads using MiXCR and keeps one entry per CDR3 protein. Among approximately 750,000 distinct CDR3 sequences listed, approximately 40% were seen once. Sequencing input: PBMCs. The chain couples TRBV19 to TRBJ2-1, with D unresolved. This clonotype originated in a human donor in good health (CMV status not recorded). Some clones in this sample may be carry-over from other donors' samples. DNA of the CDR3: TGTGCCAGTAGTATCCTAGACGACTATGAGCAGTTCTTC. It yields the protein CASSILDDYEQFF.